The 2 T cell receptor beta chains reported below all come from one sample, sequenced in a study of human T cells and chemical hapten exposure. TCRdb re-called the RACE reads through MiXCR, storing one row per CDR3 protein. This sample has tens of thousands of distinct CDR3 sequences, with 9.5% found just once. Time point reported: patch test 3, about 24 weeks after DPC sensitization. Treatment reported: therapeutic diphenylcyclopropenone sensitization with weekly scalp DPC. The authors extracted total RNA from unfractionated whole blood. The specimen was whole blood, collected in connection with sensitization to the hapten diphenylcyclopropenone (DPC). The receptors stem from a man between 45 and 60 years old with alopecia areata. Some clones in this sample may be carry-over from other donors' samples.

This chain connects TRBV23-1 to TRBJ2-3; no definite D call. TRBV23-1 is an open reading frame whose function is uncertain. Trimming stripped 8 bases from V and 4 bases from J, with 1 base between. The CDR3 loop spans 9 amino acids. The CDR3 sequence: CASADTQYF. The CDR3, as DNA: TGCGCCAGCGCAGATACGCAGTATTTT.

This clonotype showed up many times. The chain recombines TRBV20-1 with TRBJ2-3, with 9 bases aligning to TRBD2. V trimming: 3 bases; J trimming: 2 bases; junction bases outside the gene matches: 6. The CDR3 runs to 15 residues. Germline V CDR1 and CDR2: DFQATT, SNEGSKA (reference sequence). In DNA, the CDR3 is TGCAGTGCTAGCGCGCTAGCGGGGCTCACAGATACGCAGTATTTT. Residues: CSASALAGLTDTQYF.